This T cell receptor (beta chain) was retrieved from a study of blood T cell repertoires in COVID-19. Turning to the study itself: The United States, Italy and Spain supplied acute and convalescent COVID-19 samples. PBMCs, B-cell-depleted T cells, or T cells provided the cDNA or gDNA that made up the material.

The CDR3 spans 16 residues. With 2 bases clipped from V and 9 bases from J, the junction kept 13 bases outside the gene matches. Germline V gene lookup returns CDR1 KGHSH and CDR2 LQKENI. Only in-frame clones appear in the TCRdb table, and some are missing; sequencing was by immunoSEQ multiplex PCR. The sample includes some 160,000 clones, 65% to 85% of them seen just once. The clonotype comes from a man between 65 and 85 years old with active or convalescent COVID-19. Sequences were obtained from peripheral blood. The chain carries TRBV18 and TRBJ1-5; 7 bases fit TRBD1. The CDR3 here is CASSPGTDLRDRPQHF. CDR3 sequence (DNA): TGTGCCAGCTCACCAGGGACAGACCTGAGGGATCGGCCCCAGCATTTT.